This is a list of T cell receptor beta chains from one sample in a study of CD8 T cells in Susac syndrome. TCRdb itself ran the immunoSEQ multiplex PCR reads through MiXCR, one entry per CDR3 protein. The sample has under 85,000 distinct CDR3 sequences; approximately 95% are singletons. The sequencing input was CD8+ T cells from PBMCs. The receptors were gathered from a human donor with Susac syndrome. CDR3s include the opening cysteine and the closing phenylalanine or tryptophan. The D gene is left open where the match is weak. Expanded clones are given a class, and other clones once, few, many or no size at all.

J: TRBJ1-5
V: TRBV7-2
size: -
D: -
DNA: TGTGCCAGCAGCCCATCCCAGACAGGAGCATCGCCCCAGCATTTT
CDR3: CASSPSQTGASPQHF

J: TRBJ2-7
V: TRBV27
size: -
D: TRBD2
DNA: TGTGCCAGCAGCCGAGGGGAGGGAAGCTCCTACGAGCAGTACTTC
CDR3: CASSRGEGSSYEQYF

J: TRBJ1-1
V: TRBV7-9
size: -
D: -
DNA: TGTGCCTGCCGGGACAAGAACACTGAAGCTTTCTTT
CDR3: CACRDKNTEAFF

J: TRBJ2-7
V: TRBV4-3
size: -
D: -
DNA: TGCGCCAGCAGCCAAGAGGACCATCGACGCGACGAGCAGTACTTC
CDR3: CASSQEDHRRDEQYF

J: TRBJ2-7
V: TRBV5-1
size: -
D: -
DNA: TGCGCCAGCAGCACTCAGGGGAACGAGCAGTACTTC
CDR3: CASSTQGNEQYF

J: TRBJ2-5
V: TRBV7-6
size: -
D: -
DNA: TGTGCCAGCAGCTTAGGGTGGGGCCCCCAAGAGACCCAGTACTTC
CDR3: CASSLGWGPQETQYF

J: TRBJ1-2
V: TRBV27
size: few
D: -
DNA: TGTGCCAGCAGTCCCCGTGGCACTTACTATGGCTACACCTTC
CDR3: CASSPRGTYYGYTF

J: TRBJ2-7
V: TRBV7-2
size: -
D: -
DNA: TGTGCCAGCAGCTTATATTCTCTCTACGAGCAGTACTTC
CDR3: CASSLYSLYEQYF

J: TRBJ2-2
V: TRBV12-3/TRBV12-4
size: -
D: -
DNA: TGTGCCAGCAGTTTCCCCGGGGAGCTGTTTTTT
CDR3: CASSFPGELFF

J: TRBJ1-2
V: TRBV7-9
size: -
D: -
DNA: TGTGCCAGCAGCTTACCCCTTTCCGCGAGCTACACCTTC
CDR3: CASSLPLSASYTF

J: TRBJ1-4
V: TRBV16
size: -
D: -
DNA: TGTGCCAGCAGCCAATCAGAGGGGAGGAGATCACCCAGTTTT
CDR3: CASSQSEGRRSPSF

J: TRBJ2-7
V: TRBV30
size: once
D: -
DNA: TGTGCCTGGAGAAAGGGGAGCACCTACGAGCAGTACTTC
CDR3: CAWRKGSTYEQYF

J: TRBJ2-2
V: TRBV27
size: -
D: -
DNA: TGTGCCAGCACTCTTAGGGGGGCTGGCGGGGAGCTGTTTTTT
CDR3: CASTLRGAGGELFF

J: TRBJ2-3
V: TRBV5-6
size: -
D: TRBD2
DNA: TGTGCCAGCAGCTTGGAGGGACTAGCGGGAAGCGTAGATACGCAGTATTTT
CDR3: CASSLEGLAGSVDTQYF

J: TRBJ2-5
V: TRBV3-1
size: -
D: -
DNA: TGTGCCAGCACCCAGCCGCCGGCAGAGACCCAGTACTTC
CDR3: CASTQPPAETQYF

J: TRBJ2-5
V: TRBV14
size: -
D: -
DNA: TGTGCCAGCAGCCTGTCGGACAGTCTAAAAGAGACCCAGTACTTC
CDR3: CASSLSDSLKETQYF

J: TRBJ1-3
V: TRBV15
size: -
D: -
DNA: TGTGCCACCAGCCACCGTCGGAATGTGAACACCATATATTTT
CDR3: CATSHRRNVNTIYF

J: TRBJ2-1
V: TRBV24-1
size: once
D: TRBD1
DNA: TGTGCCACCAGTGATTTTAACCGGGACAGGGGTCATCATGAGCAGTTCTTC
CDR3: CATSDFNRDRGHHEQFF

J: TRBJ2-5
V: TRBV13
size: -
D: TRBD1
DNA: TGTGCCAGCTCAACGGTGGAAGGGGGCGTGGGGGAAGAGACCCAGTACTTC
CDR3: CASSTVEGGVGEETQYF

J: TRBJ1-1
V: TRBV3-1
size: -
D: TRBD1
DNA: TGTGCCAGCAGCCAAGGTATGGGGACAGACACTGAAGCTTTCTTT
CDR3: CASSQGMGTDTEAFF

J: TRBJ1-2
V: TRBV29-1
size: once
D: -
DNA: TGCAGCGTTGATTTGGGACGGCCCAGAGGAGGCTACACCTTC
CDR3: CSVDLGRPRGGYTF

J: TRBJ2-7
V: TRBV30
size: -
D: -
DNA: TGTGCCTGGAGTTCAGGGGCGGGGGAGCAGTACTTC
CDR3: CAWSSGAGEQYF

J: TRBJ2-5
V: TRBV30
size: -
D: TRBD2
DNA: TGTGCCTGGAGTGTAGGACTAGCGGGCAACCAAGAGACCCAGTACTTC
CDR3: CAWSVGLAGNQETQYF

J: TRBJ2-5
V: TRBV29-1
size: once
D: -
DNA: TGCAGCGTAGAGCAGTACCAATACCAAGAGACCCAGTACTTC
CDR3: CSVEQYQYQETQYF

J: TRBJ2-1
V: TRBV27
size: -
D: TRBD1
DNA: TGTGCCAGCACTTGGACAGGGTCCTACAATGAGCAGTTCTTC
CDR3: CASTWTGSYNEQFF

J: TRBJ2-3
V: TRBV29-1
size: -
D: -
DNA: TGCAGCGTTGAAGGAGGGGGTTTAGGGGCAGATACGCAGTATTTT
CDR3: CSVEGGGLGADTQYF